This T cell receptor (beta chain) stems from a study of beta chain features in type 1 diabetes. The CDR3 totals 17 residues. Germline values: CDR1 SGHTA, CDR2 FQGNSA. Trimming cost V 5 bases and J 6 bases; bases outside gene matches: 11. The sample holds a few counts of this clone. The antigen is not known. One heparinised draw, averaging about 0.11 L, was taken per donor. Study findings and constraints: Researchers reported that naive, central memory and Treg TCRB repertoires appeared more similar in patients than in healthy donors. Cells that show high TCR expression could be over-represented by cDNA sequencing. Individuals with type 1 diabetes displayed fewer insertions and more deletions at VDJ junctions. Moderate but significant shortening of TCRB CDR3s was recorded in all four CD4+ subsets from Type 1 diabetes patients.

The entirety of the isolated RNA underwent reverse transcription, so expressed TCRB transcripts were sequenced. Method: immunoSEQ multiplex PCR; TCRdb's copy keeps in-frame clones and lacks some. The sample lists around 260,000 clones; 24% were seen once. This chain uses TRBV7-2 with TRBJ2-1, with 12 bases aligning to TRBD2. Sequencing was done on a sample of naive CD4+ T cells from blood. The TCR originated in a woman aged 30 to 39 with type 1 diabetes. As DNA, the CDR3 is TGTGCCAGCAGCCTCCGACTAGCGGGAGTCGGGATCAATGAGCAGTTCTTC. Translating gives CASSLRLAGVGINEQFF.